The entry below gives a single TCR beta chain sequence along with its context. Additional DNA sequences in this sample encode the identical CDR3. Germline values: CDR1 SGHRS, CDR2 YFSETQ. V lost 0 bases, J lost 2 bases, and 9 bases lay in between. This CDR3 comprises 15 residues. The source of the sample is a study of immune evolution from preneoplasia to lung adenocarcinoma. Generated by immunoSEQ multiplex PCR, the TCRdb table keeps only in-frame clones and is missing some. This table holds several thousand clones, about 77% found once. This sequence was found in a person aged 65-85 years with lung adenocarcinoma. J is TRBJ1-5 and V is TRBV5-1, with D maybe TRBD1 (5 bases). Source material: FFPE adjacent normal lung tissue. CDR3 loop: CASSLGQGGNQPQHF. The CDR3 nucleotides read TGCGCCAGCAGCTTGGGCCAGGGCGGCAATCAGCCCCAGCATTTT.